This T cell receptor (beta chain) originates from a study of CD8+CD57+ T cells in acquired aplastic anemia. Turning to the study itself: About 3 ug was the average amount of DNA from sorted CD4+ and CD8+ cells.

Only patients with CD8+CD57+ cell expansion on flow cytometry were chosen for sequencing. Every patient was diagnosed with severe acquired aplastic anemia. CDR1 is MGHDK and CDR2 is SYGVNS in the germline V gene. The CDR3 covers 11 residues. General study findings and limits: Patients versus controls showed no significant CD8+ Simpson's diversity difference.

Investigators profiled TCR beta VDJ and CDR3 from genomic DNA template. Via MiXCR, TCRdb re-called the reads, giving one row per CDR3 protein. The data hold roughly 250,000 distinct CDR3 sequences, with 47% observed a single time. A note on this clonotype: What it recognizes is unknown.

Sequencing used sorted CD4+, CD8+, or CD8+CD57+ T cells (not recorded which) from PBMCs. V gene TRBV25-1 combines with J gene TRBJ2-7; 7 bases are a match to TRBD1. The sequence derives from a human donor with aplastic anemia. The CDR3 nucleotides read TGTGCTACTGACAGGGAGATTATGCAGTACTTC. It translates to CATDREIMQYF.